Listed here are 21 T cell receptor beta chains from one sample, sequenced in a study of CD8+ T cells in alopecia areata. Investigators isolated RNA and reverse transcribed it into cDNA to act as the sequencing template. Clones were read by immunoSEQ multiplex PCR, and TCRdb kept only the in-frame ones, dropping some. The data contain roughly 110,000 clones, roughly three fifths of them singletons. Treatment meaning: oral pan-JAK inhibitor, 5-10 mg twice daily. Sequenced material: CD4+ T cells sorted from blood, taken at week 24, from a patient treated with tofacitinib. The origin of the receptors is a human donor with alopecia areata.

This clone was seen more than once but under ten times. The V gene is TRBV6-6, the J gene TRBJ1-1, with 11 bases matching TRBD1. The CDR3 loop spans 13 amino acids. In germline, CDR1 is MNHNY, CDR2 SVGAGI (reference sequence). V lost 6 bases to trimming and J lost 10 bases; unmatched junction nucleotides: 7. The CDR3 sequence is CASSSDRGLGAFF. In nucleotides, the CDR3 is TGTGCCAGCAGCTCGGACAGGGGGCTAGGAGCTTTCTTT.

The rearrangement joins TRBV7-8 to TRBJ2-6, with 7 bases lining up with TRBD1. The V gene's germline CDR1 is SGHVS and CDR2 FQNEAQ. The CDR3 spans 16 residues. Trimming took 5 bases from V and 4 from J; bases not matched to a gene: 8. The CDR3 region is CASSRGGAYGANVLTF. Here the CDR3 DNA reads TGTGCCAGCAGCCGAGGGGGCGCGTACGGGGCCAACGTCCTGACTTTC.

The V gene is TRBV29-1, the J gene TRBJ2-7; 13 bases line up with TRBD2. CDR1 SQVTM and CDR2 ANQGSEA come from the germline V gene. The CDR3 length is 13 residues. With V trimmed by 5 bases and J by 3 bases, 1 base remained unmatched. DNA for the CDR3: TGCAGCGTTCGGACTAGCGGGGGCTACGAGCAGTACTTC. It specifies CSVRTSGGYEQYF.

This clone occurred once. The rearrangement joins TRBV27 to TRBJ1-5; no clear D. CDR1 is MNHEY and CDR2 is SMNVEV in the germline V gene (reference sequence). V was clipped by 2 bases and J by 7 bases, with 12 bases between them. This CDR3 region has 14 residues. DNA for the CDR3: TGTGCCAGCAGTTTAGGTCGCCGGGGACAGCCCCAGCATTTT. As protein: CASSLGRRGQPQHF.

The chain is built from TRBV11-2 and TRBJ1-4; D may be TRBD1 (6 bases). V dropped 6 bases and J dropped 6 bases, with 11 bases sitting between them. Per the germline V gene, CDR1 is SGHAT and CDR2 is FQNNGV. The length of the CDR3 is 13 residues. In nucleotides, the CDR3 is TGTGCCAGCAGTCGACAGGAGGATGAAAAACTGTTTTTT. It translates to CASSRQEDEKLFF.

The genes are TRBV10-3 and TRBJ2-7; D remains unclear. V was cut by 4 bases and J by 5 bases, with 9 bases left in between. From germline, CDR1 is ENHRY and CDR2 SYGVKD. This CDR3 is 12 amino acids long. The CDR3 sequence is CAISGTRDEQYF. For the CDR3, the DNA is TGTGCCATCAGTGGGACCCGTGACGAGCAGTACTTC.

Comment on this clone: Other nucleotide sequences in the sample specify the same CDR3. The CDR3, as DNA: TGCGCCAGCAGCTGGGGACAGGGCATGGGCTACACCTTC. It yields the protein CASSWGQGMGYTF. The genes are TRBV5-1 and TRBJ1-2; 9 positions agree with TRBD1. V lost 3 bases and J lost 8; bases outside the gene matches: 5. The CDR3 is made up of 13 amino acids. Per the germline V gene, CDR1 is SGHRS and CDR2 is YFSETQ. The variable domain in full, completed from reference TRBV5-1 and TRBJ1-2, reads KAGVTQTPRYLIKTRGQQVTLSCSPISGHRSVSWYQQTPGQGLQFLFEYFSETQRNKGNFPGRFSGRQFSNSRSEMNVSTLELGDSALYLCASSWGQGMGYTFGSGTRLTVV.

The V call is TRBV30, the J call TRBJ1-3; D perhaps matches TRBD1 (5 bases). V was shortened by 4 bases and J by 4 bases, with 8 bases between the two germline ends. Germline CDR1 and CDR2: GTSNPN and SVGIG (reference sequence). CDR3 length: 12 amino acids. The CDR3 protein is CAWTGPGNTIYF. In DNA form, the CDR3 reads TGTGCCTGGACAGGGCCCGGAAACACCATATATTTT.

The rearrangement links TRBV30 to TRBJ2-5, with 8 bases aligning to TRBD2. CDR1 and CDR2 (germline): GTSNPN, SVGIG (reference sequence). With V trimmed by 4 bases and J by 5 bases, 12 bases remained unmatched. CDR3 length: 15 amino acids. The CDR3, as DNA: TGTGCCTGGAAAGGGGAGCGGGGGATTGGGGAGACCCAGTACTTC. Protein: CAWKGERGIGETQYF.

This clone was detected only once. The V and J genes are TRBV5-4 and TRBJ2-1; 12 bases map to TRBD2. The junction had 6 bases not matched to a gene; V was cut back by 4 bases and J by 7 bases. Germline lookup yields CDR1 SGHNT and CDR2 YYREEE (reference sequence). The CDR3 is made up of 15 amino acids. CDR3 amino acids: CASSRLAGEDNEQFF. The CDR3 coding sequence is TGTGCCAGCAGCCGACTAGCGGGGGAGGATAATGAGCAGTTCTTC. The full variable domain, rest sourced from reference TRBV5-4 and TRBJ2-1, is ETGVTQSPTHLIKTRGQQVTLRCSSQSGHNTVSWYQQALGQGPQFIFQYYREEENGRGNFPPRFSGLQFPNYSSELNVNALELDDSALYLCASSRLAGEDNEQFFGPGTRLTVL.

The chain uses TRBV5-1 and TRBJ2-7; D is unresolved. Trimming pared 0 bases from V and 1 base from J, leaving 11 bases between. This CDR3 contains 15 residues. The germline V gene encodes CDR1 SGHRS and CDR2 YFSETQ. The CDR3 spells CASSLDRPTSYEQYF. CDR3 nucleotide sequence: TGCGCCAGCAGCTTGGATAGGCCAACGTCCTACGAGCAGTACTTC.

This clone showed up just a few times. The chain carries TRBV11-2 and TRBJ2-1, with TRBD1 matching over 9 bases. V lost 5 bases, J lost 4 bases, and 6 bases stayed unmatched. The CDR3 is 15 residues long. Germline-derived CDR1 and CDR2 are SGHAT and FQNNGV. The CDR3 DNA follows: TGTGCCAGCAGCCCCGGACAGGGGTCTTACAATGAGCAGTTCTTC. It is translated as CASSPGQGSYNEQFF.

This clone was picked up a small number of times. The chain joins TRBV11-1 to TRBJ2-6; no clear D gene. The V end lost 5 bases, the J end lost 2 bases, and 10 bases lay between the germline ends. CDR3 length equals 15 residues. From germline, CDR1 is SGHAT and CDR2 FQDESV (reference sequence). CDR3 DNA: TGTGCCAGCAGCCGGACGGAGACTGGGGCCAACGTCCTGACTTTC. Its protein is CASSRTETGANVLTF. The full variable domain, completed using reference TRBV11-1 and TRBJ2-6, is EAEVAQSPRYKITEKSQAVAFWCDPISGHATLYWYRQILGQGPELLVQFQDESVVDDSQLPKDRFSAERLKGVDSTLKIQPAELGDSAMYLCASSRTETGANVLTFGAGSRLTVL.

V is TRBV30 and J is TRBJ2-2; 8 nucleotides align to TRBD2. CDR1 is GTSNPN, CDR2 SVGIG, per germline (reference sequence). The CDR3 contains 14 residues. V shed 2 bases, J shed 4 bases, and the junction held 3 bases outside the gene matches. CDR3 DNA sequence: TGTGCCTGGAGTCCGGGGGGGAGCACCGGGGAGCTGTTTTTT. This sequence encodes CAWSPGGSTGELFF.

There are a few counts of this clone. The chain combines TRBV30 with TRBJ2-5; 9 bases are shared with TRBD2. The germline V gene encodes CDR1 GTSNPN and CDR2 SVGIG (reference sequence). This CDR3 has 16 amino acids. V was clipped by 0 bases and J by 4 bases; unmatched bases: 9. Written as DNA, the CDR3 is TGTGCCTGGAGTGTACGGGGTAGCGGGGGCGGAGAGACCCAGTACTTC. Amino acids: CAWSVRGSGGGETQYF.

This clone has only a few counts. This chain connects TRBV7-2 to TRBJ2-1; the match to TRBD2 covers 12 bases. Losses at the gene ends were 5 bases for V and 9 bases for J; bases not matched to a gene: 5. The CDR3 extends over 14 amino acids. The germline V gene encodes CDR1 SGHTA and CDR2 FQGNSA. CDR3 in amino acids: CASSPSGGASEQFF. In DNA form, the CDR3 reads TGTGCCAGCAGCCCTAGCGGGGGGGCCAGTGAGCAGTTCTTC.

The V call is TRBV12-5, the J call TRBJ2-3; a possible D gene is TRBD2 (6 bases). The germline gives CDR1 LGHNT, CDR2 FRNRAP. The CDR3 has 17 amino acids. V lost 0 bases to trimming and J lost 2 bases, with 15 bases between them. CDR3 region: CASGLVPGGTPTDTQYF. As DNA, the CDR3 is TGTGCTAGTGGTTTGGTACCTGGGGGGACCCCCACAGATACGCAGTATTTT.

The rearrangement links TRBV15 to TRBJ2-7; D possibly corresponds to TRBD2 (6 bases). From germline, CDR1 is LNHNV and CDR2 YYDKDF (reference sequence). CDR3 length: 15 amino acids. V was pared by 1 base and J by 7 bases, with 17 bases between. Here the CDR3 reads CATSRGRGRSGEQYF. The CDR3 DNA reads TGTGCCACCAGCAGAGGACGGGGCAGAAGCGGGGAGCAGTACTTC.

The chain has TRBV5-4 and TRBJ2-1, with TRBD1 matching over 7 bases. V lost 2 bases to trimming and J lost 4 bases; unmatched junction nucleotides: 3. The CDR3 loop spans 14 amino acids. From germline, CDR1 is SGHNT and CDR2 YYREEE (reference sequence). CDR3 DNA: TGTGCCAGCAGCTTCCGGGACAGATACAATGAGCAGTTCTTC. Protein: CASSFRDRYNEQFF.

The chain joins TRBV30 to TRBJ2-5; perhaps TRBD1 as D (5 bases). V was clipped by 0 bases and J by 2 bases, with 13 bases between them. Germline values: CDR1 GTSNPN, CDR2 SVGIG (reference sequence). This CDR3 region has 15 residues. The CDR3 DNA sequence: TGTGCCTGGAGTGTTCAGGGAACAGCGCAAGAGACCCAGTACTTC. Its protein is CAWSVQGTAQETQYF.

This clone has only a few counts. This may arise from a read error, as a much more abundant clone is one base away. The chain combines TRBV2 with TRBJ2-7; no reliable D call. Trimming took off 5 bases at V and 0 bases at J, with 8 bases between the two ends. This CDR3 contains 13 residues. Germline CDR1 and CDR2: SNHLY and FYNNEI. This CDR3 is CASSTGLSYEQYF. The DNA for the CDR3 is TGTGCCAGCAGTACCGGGCTCTCCTACGAGCAGTACTTC.